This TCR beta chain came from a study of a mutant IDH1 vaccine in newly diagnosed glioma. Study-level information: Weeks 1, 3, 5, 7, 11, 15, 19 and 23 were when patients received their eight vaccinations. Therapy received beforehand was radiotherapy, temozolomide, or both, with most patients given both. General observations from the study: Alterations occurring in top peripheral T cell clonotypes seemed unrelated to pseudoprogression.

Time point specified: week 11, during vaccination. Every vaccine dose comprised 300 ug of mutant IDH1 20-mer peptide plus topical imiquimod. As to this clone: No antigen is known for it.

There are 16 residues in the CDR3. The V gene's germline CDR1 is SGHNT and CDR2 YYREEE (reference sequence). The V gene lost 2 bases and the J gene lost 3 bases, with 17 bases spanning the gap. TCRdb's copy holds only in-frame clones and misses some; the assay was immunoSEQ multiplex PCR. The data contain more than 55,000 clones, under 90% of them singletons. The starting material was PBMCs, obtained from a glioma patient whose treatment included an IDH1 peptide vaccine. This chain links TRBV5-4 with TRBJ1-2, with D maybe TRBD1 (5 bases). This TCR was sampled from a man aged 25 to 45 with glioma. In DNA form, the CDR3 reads TGTGCCAGCAGCTTAGACCAGGGCCCTAGGGACTATGGCTACACCTTC. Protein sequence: CASSLDQGPRDYGYTF. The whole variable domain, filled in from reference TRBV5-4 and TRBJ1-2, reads ETGVTQSPTHLIKTRGQQVTLRCSSQSGHNTVSWYQQALGQGPQFIFQYYREEENGRGNFPPRFSGLQFPNYSSELNVNALELDDSALYLCASSLDQGPRDYGYTFGSGTRLTVV.